This TCR beta chain was sequenced for a study of OX40 agonist ivuxolimab in advanced cancers. Turning to the study itself: The patients received agonistic anti-OX40 (CD134) antibody ivuxolimab. Patients received intravenous ivuxolimab every 2 weeks at 0.01 to 10 mg/kg. Overall study results and limits: Averaging showed that CD8+ T cells had more expanded clones than CD4+ did.

The CDR3 runs to 16 residues. The germline gives CDR1 SNHLY, CDR2 FYNNEI. Between the trimmed V and J ends, which lost 2 bases and 4 bases, there was a span of 15 bases. Repertoires were generated with immunoSEQ multiplex PCR, while TCRdb's copy carries only in-frame clones and drops some. The data hold approximately 90,000 clones, with around 85% observed a single time. Patients with a history of autoimmune disease or on systemic immunosuppression were excluded. Remarks on this clone: Its antigen is not known.

Sequenced material: CD4+ or CD8+ T cells sorted from blood, taken in a trial of the OX40 agonist ivuxolimab. The chain has TRBV2 and TRBJ2-1; D unresolved. The clonotype was recovered from an adult with an advanced solid tumor such as melanoma, head and neck, liver or kidney cancer. DNA of the CDR3: TGTGCCAGCAGTGAATTAGTACAGCCCCCTTACAATGAGCAGTTCTTC. Protein: CASSELVQPPYNEQFF.